This TCR beta chain was sequenced for a study of T cells in tuberculosis. At the level of the study: CD1B tetramers identified T cells specific for mycobacterial lipid GMM. IGRA-negative adolescents, IGRA-positive adolescents with latent tuberculosis and adults with active tuberculosis formed this South African cohort.

Assay: immunoSEQ multiplex PCR; the TCRdb copy retains only in-frame clones and omits some. The sample lists about 34,000 clones, roughly 90% occurring once. CDR1 is MNHNS and CDR2 is SASEGT in the germline V gene. The CDR3 consists of 14 residues. Trimming removed 11 bases from V and 1 base from J, with 17 bases in between. About this clone itself: Its specificity is unknown.

Points from the study as a whole: Active tuberculosis TCR-alpha repertoires lay closer to GMM-specific TCRs than IGRA-negative controls, suggesting clonal expansion.

This TCR was recovered from a donor aged 10-29 years with latent tuberculosis or without tuberculosis infection. The chain links TRBV6-1 to TRBJ1-1; TRBD1 is a possible D gene (5 bases). The sequencing input was PBMCs. The CDR3 protein is CAAMPRGGNTEAFF. For the CDR3, the DNA is TGTGCCGCCATGCCCCGGGGGGGGAACACTGAAGCTTTCTTT.